These 7 T cell receptor beta chains were sequenced from one sample in a study of beta chain features in type 1 diabetes. As every portion of the isolated RNA was reverse transcribed, the sequencing read expressed TCRB transcripts. Generated by immunoSEQ multiplex PCR, the TCRdb table keeps only in-frame clones and is missing some. Counted here are tens of thousands of clones, roughly 56% occurring once; the ten biggest clones make up more than 2%. Sample: Tregs from blood. The source is a woman aged 18 to 35 in good health.

The chain carries TRBV6-5 and TRBJ2-1; 7 bases are shared with TRBD1. The V and J ends lost 6 bases and 10 bases, in that order; junction bases with no gene match: 9. In germline, CDR1 is MNHEY, CDR2 SVGAGI. CDR3 length: 13 amino acids. The chain's CDR3 is CASRPQGIKEQFF. The CDR3, as DNA: TGTGCCAGCAGGCCACAGGGGATAAAGGAGCAGTTCTTC.

The genes are TRBV19 and TRBJ1-1; D possibly corresponds to TRBD1 (6 bases). V was pared by 1 base and J by 0 bases, with 15 bases between. This CDR3 has 17 amino acids. Germline-derived CDR1 and CDR2 are LNHDA and SQIVND (reference sequence). CDR3 loop: CASSIGARGPMNTEAFF. The CDR3 DNA reads as TGTGCCAGTAGTATAGGGGCCAGGGGCCCTATGAACACTGAAGCTTTCTTT.

V gene TRBV7-9 combines with J gene TRBJ2-7; 9 nucleotides agree with TRBD2. The CDR3 extends over 13 amino acids. Germline lookup yields CDR1 SEHNR and CDR2 FQNEAQ (reference sequence). After removal of 4 bases from V and 6 bases from J, the junction contained 4 bases not matched to a gene. CDR3 in DNA: TGTGCCAGCAGCTGGGGTAGCGGGAGCGAGCAGTACTTC. Residues: CASSWGSGSEQYF.

This clone was seen more than once but under ten times. The chain uses TRBV7-9 and TRBJ2-1, with TRBD2 matching 11 bases. This CDR3 contains 18 residues. In germline, CDR1 is SEHNR, CDR2 FQNEAQ (reference sequence). V gave up 5 bases and J gave up 9 bases; unmatched junction bases: 18. The CDR3 nucleotides read TGTGCCAGCAGCCCCAACCTCCTTACTAGCGGGAGTAGCAGTGAGCAGTTCTTC. Encoded protein: CASSPNLLTSGSSSEQFF.

This clone qualifies as medium-sized (0.01 to 0.1%). The rearrangement joins TRBV18 to TRBJ2-4; a possible D gene is TRBD2 (7 bases). The CDR3 is 13 residues long. CDR1 KGHSH and CDR2 LQKENI come from the germline V gene. Deletions cut 1 base from V and 8 bases from J, with 9 bases between. CDR3 in amino acids: CASSPQGGDIQYF. CDR3 DNA sequence: TGTGCCAGCTCACCACAAGGGGGGGACATTCAGTACTTC.

The chain has TRBV29-1 and TRBJ1-1, with D perhaps matching TRBD1 (5 bases). Looked up from germline, CDR1 is SQVTM and CDR2 is ANQGSEA. This CDR3 region has 15 residues. V was cut by 2 bases and J by 1 base, with 14 bases left in between. In DNA, the CDR3 is TGCAGCGTTGAAACGAGAGGTACAGGGAACACTGAAGCTTTCTTT. Its translation is CSVETRGTGNTEAFF.

This clone was recorded a few times. The rearrangement links TRBV27 to TRBJ2-1, with TRBD2 matching over 7 bases. The CDR3 consists of 15 residues. Trimming cost V 7 bases and J 5 bases; bases outside gene matches: 11. The germline CDR1 and CDR2 sequences are MNHEY and SMNVEV (reference sequence). This CDR3 is CASNGGSAGDNEQFF. The CDR3 DNA reads as TGTGCCAGCAACGGGGGATCGGCGGGGGACAATGAGCAGTTCTTC.